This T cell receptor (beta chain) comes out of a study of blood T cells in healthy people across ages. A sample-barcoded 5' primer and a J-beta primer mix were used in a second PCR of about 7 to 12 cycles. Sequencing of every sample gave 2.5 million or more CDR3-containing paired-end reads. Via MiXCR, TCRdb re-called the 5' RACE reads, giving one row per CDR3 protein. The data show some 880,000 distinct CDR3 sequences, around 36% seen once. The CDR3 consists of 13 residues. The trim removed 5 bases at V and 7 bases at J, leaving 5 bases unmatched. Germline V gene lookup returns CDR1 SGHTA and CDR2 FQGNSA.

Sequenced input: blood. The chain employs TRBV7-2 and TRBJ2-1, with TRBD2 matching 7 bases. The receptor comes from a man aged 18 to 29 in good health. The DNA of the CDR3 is TGTGCCAGCAGCCCGGCAGCGGGGAATGAGCAGTTCTTC. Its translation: CASSPAAGNEQFF.